These 27 T cell receptor beta chains came from one sample sequenced in a study of T cell responses to AZD1222 COVID-19 vaccine. Using immunoSEQ multiplex PCR, the repertoire was profiled, and TCRdb retains in-frame clones only, with some absent. The repertoire has under 150,000 clones, around 85% of them found once; the top ten carry under 2%. The sample consisted of peripheral blood, taken on day 0 of AZD1222 vaccination. All receptors come from an adult in good health.

The chain has TRBV4-1 and TRBJ2-7, with TRBD2 matching over 14 bases. The CDR3 totals 16 residues. The trim removed 4 bases at V and 6 bases at J, leaving 8 bases unmatched. Germline CDR1 is MGHRA and CDR2 is YSYEKL. DNA of the CDR3: TGCGCCAGCAGCCTTACGAGACTAGCGGGAGGGGCCGAGCAGTACTTC. Its translation: CASSLTRLAGGAEQYF.

This chain joins TRBV4-3 and TRBJ2-1, with D unclear. V was shortened by 0 bases and J by 13 bases, with 13 bases between the two germline ends. This CDR3 region has 13 residues. Germline assignment: CDR1 LGHNA and CDR2 YSLEER. In nucleotides, the CDR3 is TGCGCCAGCAGCCAAGATCGGGTGGCGGTACAGTTCTTC. Protein product: CASSQDRVAVQFF.

This clone occurred once. The rearrangement links TRBV15 to TRBJ2-3; perhaps TRBD2 as D (6 bases). Deletions cut 1 base from V and 2 bases from J, with 10 bases between. Looked up from germline, CDR1 is LNHNV and CDR2 is YYDKDF (reference sequence). This CDR3 has 15 amino acids. The CDR3 nucleotides are TGTGCCACCAGCAGAGCGGGCGGGGACACAGATACGCAGTATTTT. This gives the protein CATSRAGGDTDTQYF.

This clone has a single count. The chain has TRBV3-1 (or the pseudogene TRBV3-2) and TRBJ1-2; D is undetermined. Germline CDR1 LGHDT, CDR2 YNNKEL (reference sequence). The CDR3 loop spans 12 amino acids. Trimming removed 0 bases from V and 4 bases from J, with 3 bases in between. The CDR3 nucleotides read TGTGCCAGCAGCCAAGAAGTCTATGGCTACACCTTC. Translation gives CASSQEVYGYTF.

The chain uses TRBV27 and TRBJ1-2, with a weak D call TRBD1 (6 bases). The CDR3 runs to 12 residues. V was cut by 11 bases and J by 7 bases, with 17 bases left in between. CDR1 and CDR2 from the germline V gene are MNHEY and SMNVEV (reference sequence). The CDR3 loop is CAARKGVFGYTF. CDR3 nucleotides: TGTGCCGCTCGAAAGGGGGTATTTGGCTACACCTTC.

This clone came up a few times. V usage is TRBV11-2 and J usage is TRBJ2-1, with no clear D. CDR3 size: 11 residues. Germline values: CDR1 SGHAT, CDR2 FQNNGV. V shed 4 bases and J shed 7 bases, with 5 bases lying between them. The DNA for the CDR3 is TGTGCCAGCAGCTCGTTTAATGAGCAGTTCTTC. As protein: CASSSFNEQFF.

The V gene is TRBV10-3, the J gene TRBJ1-5, with D hard to call. Per germline, CDR1 ENHRY and CDR2 SYGVKD. This CDR3 region has 13 residues. Trimming cost V 3 bases and J 1 base, with 4 bases left between them. This chain's CDR3 is CAISEQSNQPQHF. DNA for the CDR3: TGTGCCATCAGTGAACAGAGCAATCAGCCCCAGCATTTT.

Details on this clone: The sample has other DNA sequences that encode this CDR3 too. J is TRBJ2-7 and V is TRBV5-1; D uncertain. The CDR3 covers 11 residues. CDR1 and CDR2 from the germline V gene are SGHRS and YFSETQ. Trimming took off 0 bases at V and 4 bases at J, with 2 bases between the two ends. The CDR3 region is CASSLGYEQYF. Written as DNA, the CDR3 is TGCGCCAGCAGCTTGGGTTACGAGCAGTACTTC.

This chain joins TRBV5-1 and TRBJ1-3; D is perhaps TRBD1 (5 bases). Germline V CDR1 and CDR2: SGHRS, YFSETQ. The CDR3 loop spans 15 amino acids. Trimming took 5 bases from V and 0 from J, leaving 12 bases between them. This CDR3 is CASRGDLLSGNTIYF. DNA of the CDR3: TGCGCCAGCAGAGGGGACCTCCTCTCTGGAAACACCATATATTTT.

The V and J genes are TRBV5-6 and TRBJ1-1; no reliable D call. The CDR3 loop spans 14 amino acids. The V gene's germline CDR1 is SGHDT and CDR2 YYEEEE. V lost 2 bases to trimming and J lost 1 base, with 9 bases between them. CDR3 coding DNA: TGTGCCAGCAGCTTTGAGCTAACGAACACTGAAGCTTTCTTT. Translated: CASSFELTNTEAFF.

This rearrangement joins TRBV10-3 to TRBJ1-1; D gene uncertain. CDR1 and CDR2 from the germline V gene are ENHRY and SYGVKD. The germline V and J ends were trimmed by 4 bases and 5 bases, with 11 bases remaining between them. The CDR3 runs 13 residues. The CDR3 here is CAISGTQGTEAFF. The DNA of the CDR3 is TGTGCCATCAGTGGGACCCAAGGGACTGAAGCTTTCTTT.

The V gene is TRBV9, the J gene TRBJ2-3; 15 bases match TRBD2. Unmatched junction bases numbered 12, after V lost 5 bases and J lost 2 bases. The CDR3 consists of 19 residues. Germline lookup yields CDR1 SGDLS and CDR2 YYNGEE. CDR3 sequence reads: CASSQGGLAGGPLTDTQYF. DNA for the CDR3: TGTGCCAGCAGTCAGGGGGGACTAGCGGGAGGCCCCCTCACAGATACGCAGTATTTT. Full variable domain (outside the CDR3, taken from reference TRBV9 and TRBJ2-3): DSGVTQTPKHLITATGQRVTLRCSPRSGDLSVYWYQQSLDQGLQFLIQYYNGEERAKGNILERFSAQQFPDLHSELNLSSLELGDSALYFCASSQGGLAGGPLTDTQYFGPGTRLTVL.

This clone was seen just once. This chain joins TRBV6-6 and TRBJ2-2, with D maybe TRBD2 (6 bases). The V gene's germline CDR1 is MNHNY and CDR2 SVGAGI (reference sequence). V lost 6 bases and J lost 0, with 11 bases in between. The CDR3 is made up of 15 amino acids. The CDR3 reads CASRIGGTNTGELFF. In DNA form, the CDR3 reads TGTGCCAGCAGGATCGGGGGAACGAACACCGGGGAGCTGTTTTTT.

V gene TRBV6-4 combines with J gene TRBJ1-6; no reliable D call. Germline-derived CDR1 and CDR2 are MRHNA and SNTAGT. V lost 6 bases to trimming and J lost 3 bases, with 21 bases between them. CDR3 length: 18 amino acids. CDR3 in DNA: TGTGCCAGCAGCGGCACTCGGGGTCAGGTCTACTATAATTCACCCCTCCACTTT. This translates into CASSGTRGQVYYNSPLHF.

The chain links TRBV2 to TRBJ2-1; perhaps TRBD1 as D (6 bases). This CDR3 is 14 amino acids long. Trimming pared 7 bases from V and 9 bases from J, leaving 19 bases between. Germline V lookup: CDR1 SNHLY, CDR2 FYNNEI. CDR3 bases: TGTGCCAGCAAGGGGGACCTAAGGGATGTTGAGCAGTTCTTC. Translating gives CASKGDLRDVEQFF.

This chain joins TRBV14 and TRBJ2-5, with 10 bases fitting TRBD2. The trim removed 1 base at V and 5 bases at J, leaving 10 bases unmatched. CDR1 and CDR2 (germline): SGHDN, FVKESK. The CDR3 has 17 amino acids. CDR3 amino acids: CASSQGSASGGQETQYF. The CDR3 nucleotides read TGTGCCAGCAGCCAAGGAAGCGCTAGCGGGGGACAGGAGACCCAGTACTTC.

The rearrangement uses TRBV9 and TRBJ1-1, with D unclear. CDR3 length equals 13 residues. Germline CDR1 reads SGDLS; CDR2 reads YYNGEE. V was cut by 0 bases and J by 5 bases, with 8 bases left in between. The CDR3 DNA follows: TGTGCCAGCAGCGTAGACGCGGGGACTGAAGCTTTCTTT. Protein product: CASSVDAGTEAFF.

The V gene is TRBV28, the J gene TRBJ1-2; D is unresolved. Germline V gene data show CDR1 as MDHEN and CDR2 as SYDVKM. This CDR3 is 12 amino acids long. Trimming shortened V by 4 bases and J by 4 bases, and 7 bases separated the two germline ends. The CDR3 DNA reads TGTGCCAGCAGTTCAAACACCTATGGCTACACCTTC. Translation gives CASSSNTYGYTF.

J is TRBJ2-7 and V is TRBV9; D may be TRBD1 (5 bases). This CDR3 spans 11 amino acids. The V gene lost 4 bases and the J gene lost 3 bases, with 5 bases spanning the gap. In germline, CDR1 is SGDLS, CDR2 YYNGEE. Here the CDR3 reads CASSQGYEQYF. CDR3 DNA sequence: TGTGCCAGCAGCCAGGGCTACGAGCAGTACTTC.

This sequence joins TRBV19 and TRBJ2-7; 7 bases are a match to TRBD1. The CDR3 loop spans 14 amino acids. Germline-derived CDR1 and CDR2 are LNHDA and SQIVND (reference sequence). The V segment lost 5 bases and the J segment 3 bases; nucleotides outside the gene matches: 7. The CDR3 protein is CASSQGQGDYEQYF. The CDR3 DNA follows: TGTGCCAGTAGTCAGGGCCAGGGGGACTACGAGCAGTACTTC.

The chain combines TRBV9 with TRBJ1-2, with a possible D match to TRBD1 (5 bases). Germline V gives CDR1 SGDLS, CDR2 YYNGEE. This CDR3 spans 13 amino acids. The V and J ends lost 0 bases and 6 bases respectively, with 9 bases between them. In nucleotides, the CDR3 is TGTGCCAGCAGCGTAGAGGGAGGGGATGGCTACACCTTC. Protein sequence: CASSVEGGDGYTF.

This chain connects TRBV19 to TRBJ1-4; D is possibly TRBD1 (5 bases). V lost 8 bases and J lost 0, with 13 bases in between. The CDR3 covers 15 residues. CDR1 is LNHDA, CDR2 SQIVND, per germline (reference sequence). The CDR3 protein is CASCQGNPTNEKLFF. The CDR3 DNA follows: TGTGCCAGTTGTCAGGGAAACCCAACTAATGAAAAACTGTTTTTT.

The rearrangement joins TRBV6-4 to TRBJ2-1; 8 bases are shared with TRBD2. Trimming at V came to 3 bases and at J to 3 bases, leaving 4 bases not matched to a gene. The CDR3 contains 15 residues. The germline CDR1 and CDR2 sequences are MRHNA and SNTAGT. The CDR3: CASSEGAGDYNEQFF. The CDR3 coding sequence is TGTGCCAGCAGTGAAGGAGCGGGAGACTACAATGAGCAGTTCTTC.

The chain employs TRBV24-1 and TRBJ2-5, with D possibly being TRBD1 or TRBD2 (6 bases each). Trimming pared 1 base from V and 5 bases from J, leaving 7 bases between. This CDR3 is built from 13 residues. Germline V gene lookup returns CDR1 KGHDR and CDR2 SFDVKD. This CDR3 is CATSDLGGETQYF. CDR3 nucleotide sequence: TGTGCCACCAGTGATTTAGGGGGGGAGACCCAGTACTTC.

This rearrangement joins TRBV28 to TRBJ1-1, with D possibly TRBD1 on 5 matching bases. V shed 6 bases and J shed 1 base, with 15 bases lying between them. CDR3 length: 15 residues. The germline V gene encodes CDR1 MDHEN and CDR2 SYDVKM. The CDR3 coding sequence is TGTGCCAGCAGGAGACAGAGAAACTCGAACACTGAAGCTTTCTTT. As protein: CASRRQRNSNTEAFF.

The chain employs TRBV2 and TRBJ1-6; possible D gene TRBD1, 6 bases. The ends were cut back, 6 bases at V and 7 bases at J, with 10 bases in the middle. CDR1 is SNHLY, CDR2 FYNNEI, per germline. This CDR3 has 13 residues. The CDR3 is CASRGGGNSPLHF. CDR3 DNA: TGTGCCAGCAGGGGAGGGGGGAATTCACCCCTCCACTTT.

The chain recombines TRBV7-6 with TRBJ2-5; 13 bases match TRBD2. Germline CDR1 is SGHVS and CDR2 is FNYEAQ. The ends lost 2 bases at V and 6 bases at J; junction bases unmatched: 6. The CDR3 is 16 amino acids. CDR3 bases: TGTGCCAGCAGCTTAACTAGCGGGGGGGAGCGAAAGACCCAGTACTTC. It codes for CASSLTSGGERKTQYF.